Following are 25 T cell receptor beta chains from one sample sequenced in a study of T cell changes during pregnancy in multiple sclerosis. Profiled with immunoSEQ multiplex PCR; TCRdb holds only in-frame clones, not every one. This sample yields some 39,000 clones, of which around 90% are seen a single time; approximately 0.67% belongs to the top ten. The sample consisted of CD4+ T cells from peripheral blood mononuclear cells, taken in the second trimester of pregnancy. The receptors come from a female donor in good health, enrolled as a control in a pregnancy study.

The CDR3 spells CASTLPQGAAEAFF. The CDR3 coding sequence is TGTGCCAGCACCCTTCCTCAGGGTGCGGCTGAAGCTTTCTTT. This chain joins TRBV7-9 and TRBJ1-1; tentative D call: TRBD1 (5 bases). V lost 7 bases and J 6 bases, leaving 18 bases between the germline ends. The CDR3 is 14 residues long. Germline CDR1 SEHNR, CDR2 FQNEAQ (reference sequence).

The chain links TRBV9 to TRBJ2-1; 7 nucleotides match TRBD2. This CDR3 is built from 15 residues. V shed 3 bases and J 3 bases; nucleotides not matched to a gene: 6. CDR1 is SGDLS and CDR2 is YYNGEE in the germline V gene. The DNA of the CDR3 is TGTGCCAGCAGCGCCAGACTAGCAGACTACAATGAGCAGTTCTTC. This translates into CASSARLADYNEQFF.

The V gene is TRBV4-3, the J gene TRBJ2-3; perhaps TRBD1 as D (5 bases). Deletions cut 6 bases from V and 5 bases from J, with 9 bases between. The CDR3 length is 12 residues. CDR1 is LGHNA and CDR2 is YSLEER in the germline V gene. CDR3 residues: CASSFQGDTQYF. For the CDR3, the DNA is TGCGCCAGCAGTTTTCAGGGAGATACGCAGTATTTT.

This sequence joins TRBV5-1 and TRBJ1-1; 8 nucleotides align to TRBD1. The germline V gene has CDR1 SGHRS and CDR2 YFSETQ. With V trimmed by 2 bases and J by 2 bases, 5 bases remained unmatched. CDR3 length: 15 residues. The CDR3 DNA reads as TGCGCCAGCAGCTTACCCGGGACAGGTAACACTGAAGCTTTCTTT. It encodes CASSLPGTGNTEAFF.

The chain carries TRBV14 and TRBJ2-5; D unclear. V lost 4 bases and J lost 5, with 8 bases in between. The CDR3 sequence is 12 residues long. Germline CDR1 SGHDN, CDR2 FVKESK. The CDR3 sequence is CASSRSRETQYF. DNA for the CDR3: TGTGCCAGCAGCCGGTCCCGGGAGACCCAGTACTTC.

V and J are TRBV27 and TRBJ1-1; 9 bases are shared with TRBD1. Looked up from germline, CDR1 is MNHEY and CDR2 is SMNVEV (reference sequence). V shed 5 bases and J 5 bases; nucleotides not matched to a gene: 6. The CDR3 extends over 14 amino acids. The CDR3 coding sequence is TGTGCCAGCAGTAAACAGGGGGCGCGGACTGAAGCTTTCTTT. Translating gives CASSKQGARTEAFF.

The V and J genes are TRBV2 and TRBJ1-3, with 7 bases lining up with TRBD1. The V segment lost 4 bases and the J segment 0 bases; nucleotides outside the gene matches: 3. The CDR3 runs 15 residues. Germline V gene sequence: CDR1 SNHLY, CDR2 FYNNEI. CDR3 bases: TGTGCCAGCAGTGGGACAGGTGGCTCTGGAAACACCATATATTTT. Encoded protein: CASSGTGGSGNTIYF.

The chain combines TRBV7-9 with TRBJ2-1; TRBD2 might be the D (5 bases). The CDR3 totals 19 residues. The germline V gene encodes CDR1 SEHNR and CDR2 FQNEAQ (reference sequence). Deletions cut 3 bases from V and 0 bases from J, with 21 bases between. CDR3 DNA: TGTGCCAGCAGCTTGTCCTCCTCTAGCTATGTTGCCTCCTACAATGAGCAGTTCTTC. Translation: CASSLSSSSYVASYNEQFF.

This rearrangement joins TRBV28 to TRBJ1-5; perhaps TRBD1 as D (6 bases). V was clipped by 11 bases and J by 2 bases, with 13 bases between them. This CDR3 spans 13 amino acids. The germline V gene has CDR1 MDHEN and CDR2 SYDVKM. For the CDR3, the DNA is TGTGCCGTCCAATACAGGGGCAATCAGCCCCAGCATTTT. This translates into CAVQYRGNQPQHF. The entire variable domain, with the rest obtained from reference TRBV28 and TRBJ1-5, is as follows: DVKVTQSSRYLVKRTGEKVFLECVQDMDHENMFWYRQDPGLGLRLIYFSYDVKMKEKGDIPEGYSVSREKKERFSLILESASTNQTSMYLCAVQYRGNQPQHFGDGTRLSIL.

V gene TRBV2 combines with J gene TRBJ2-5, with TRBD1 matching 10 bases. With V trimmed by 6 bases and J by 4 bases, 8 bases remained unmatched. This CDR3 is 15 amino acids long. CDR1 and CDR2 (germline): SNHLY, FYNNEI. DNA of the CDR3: TGTGCCAGCAGGGTACCGGGACAGGGGCGAGAGACCCAGTACTTC. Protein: CASRVPGQGRETQYF. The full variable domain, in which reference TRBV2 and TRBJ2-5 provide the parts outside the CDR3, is EPEVTQTPSHQVTQMGQEVILRCVPISNHLYFYWYRQILGQKVEFLVSFYNNEISEKSEIFDDQFSVERPDGSNFTLKIRSTKLEDSAMYFCASRVPGQGRETQYFGPGTRLLVL.

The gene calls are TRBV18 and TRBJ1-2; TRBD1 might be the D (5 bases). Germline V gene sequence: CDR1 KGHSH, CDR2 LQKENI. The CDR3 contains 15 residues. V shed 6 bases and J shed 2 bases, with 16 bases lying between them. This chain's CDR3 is CASSRQGQTNYGYTF. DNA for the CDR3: TGTGCCAGCTCGCGTCAGGGTCAGACGAACTATGGCTACACCTTC.

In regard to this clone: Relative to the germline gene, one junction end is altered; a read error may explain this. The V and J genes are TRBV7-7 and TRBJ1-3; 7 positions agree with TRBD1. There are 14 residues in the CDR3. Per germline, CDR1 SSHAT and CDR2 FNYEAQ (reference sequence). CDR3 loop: CASSLGTAGNTIYF. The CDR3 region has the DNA TGTGCTAGCAGCTTAGGGACAGCCGGAAACACCATATATTTT.

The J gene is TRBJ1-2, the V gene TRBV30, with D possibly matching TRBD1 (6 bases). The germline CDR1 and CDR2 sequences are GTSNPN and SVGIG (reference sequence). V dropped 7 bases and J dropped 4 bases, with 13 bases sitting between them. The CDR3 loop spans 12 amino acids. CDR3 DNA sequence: TGTGCCTTTTATAGGGGGAGCTATGGCTACACCTTC. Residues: CAFYRGSYGYTF.

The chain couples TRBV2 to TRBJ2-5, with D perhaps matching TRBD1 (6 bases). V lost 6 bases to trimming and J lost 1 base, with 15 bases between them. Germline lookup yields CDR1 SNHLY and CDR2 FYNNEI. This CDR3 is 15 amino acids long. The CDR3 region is CASSFQGHLQETQYF. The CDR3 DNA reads TGTGCCAGCAGCTTCCAGGGACATCTCCAAGAGACCCAGTACTTC.

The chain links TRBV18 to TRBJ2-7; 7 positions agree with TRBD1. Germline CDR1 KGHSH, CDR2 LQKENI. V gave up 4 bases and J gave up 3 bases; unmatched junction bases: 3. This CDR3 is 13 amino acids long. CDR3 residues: CASSLDRFYEQYF. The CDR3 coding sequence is TGTGCCAGCTCACTGGACAGGTTCTACGAGCAGTACTTC.

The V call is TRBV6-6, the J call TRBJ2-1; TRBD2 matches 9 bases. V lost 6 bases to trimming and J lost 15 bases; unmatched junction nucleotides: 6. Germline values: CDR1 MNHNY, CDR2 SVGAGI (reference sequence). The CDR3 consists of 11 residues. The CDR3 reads CASSPGTSMFF. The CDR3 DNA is TGTGCCAGCAGCCCCGGGACTAGCATGTTCTTC.

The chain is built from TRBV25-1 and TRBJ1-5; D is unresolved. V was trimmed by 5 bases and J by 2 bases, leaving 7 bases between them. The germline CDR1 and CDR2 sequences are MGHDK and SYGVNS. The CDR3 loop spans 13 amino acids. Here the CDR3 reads CASSWRGNQPQHF. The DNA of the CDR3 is TGTGCCAGCAGTTGGAGGGGCAATCAGCCCCAGCATTTT.

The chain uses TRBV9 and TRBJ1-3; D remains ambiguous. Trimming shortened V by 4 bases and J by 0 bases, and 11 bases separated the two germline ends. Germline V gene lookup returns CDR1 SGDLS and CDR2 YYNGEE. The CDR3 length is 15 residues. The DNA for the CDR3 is TGTGCCAGCAGCCCCCACACCAGCTCTGGAAACACCATATATTTT. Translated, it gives CASSPHTSSGNTIYF.

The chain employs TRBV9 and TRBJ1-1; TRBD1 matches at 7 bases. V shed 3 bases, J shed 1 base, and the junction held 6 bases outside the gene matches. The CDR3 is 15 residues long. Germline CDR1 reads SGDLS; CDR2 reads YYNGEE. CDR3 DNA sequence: TGTGCCAGCAGCGCTCGACAGGGCTCGAACACTGAAGCTTTCTTT. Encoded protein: CASSARQGSNTEAFF.

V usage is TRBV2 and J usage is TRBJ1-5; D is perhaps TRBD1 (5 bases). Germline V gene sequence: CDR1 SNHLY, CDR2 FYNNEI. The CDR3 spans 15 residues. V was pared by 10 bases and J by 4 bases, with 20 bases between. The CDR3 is CATREVPGPNQPQHF. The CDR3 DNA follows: TGTGCCACTCGAGAGGTCCCAGGGCCGAATCAGCCCCAGCATTTT.

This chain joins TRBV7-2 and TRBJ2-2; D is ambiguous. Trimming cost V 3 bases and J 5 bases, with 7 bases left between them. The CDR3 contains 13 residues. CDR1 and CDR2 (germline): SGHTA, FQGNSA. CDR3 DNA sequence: TGTGCCAGCAGCTTCAAGCTGACCGGGGAGCTGTTTTTT. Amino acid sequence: CASSFKLTGELFF.

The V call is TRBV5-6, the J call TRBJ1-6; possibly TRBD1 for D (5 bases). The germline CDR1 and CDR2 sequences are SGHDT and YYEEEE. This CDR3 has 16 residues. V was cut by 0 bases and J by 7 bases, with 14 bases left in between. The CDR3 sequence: CASSLARRTINSPLHF. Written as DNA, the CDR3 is TGTGCCAGCAGCTTGGCCCGGCGGACAATCAATTCACCCCTCCACTTT.

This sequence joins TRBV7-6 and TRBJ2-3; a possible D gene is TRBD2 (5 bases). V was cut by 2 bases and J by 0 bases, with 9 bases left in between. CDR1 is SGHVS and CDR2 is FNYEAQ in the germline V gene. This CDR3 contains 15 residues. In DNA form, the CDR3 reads TGTGCCAGCAGCTTACTAGCTCTCAGCACAGATACGCAGTATTTT. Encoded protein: CASSLLALSTDTQYF.

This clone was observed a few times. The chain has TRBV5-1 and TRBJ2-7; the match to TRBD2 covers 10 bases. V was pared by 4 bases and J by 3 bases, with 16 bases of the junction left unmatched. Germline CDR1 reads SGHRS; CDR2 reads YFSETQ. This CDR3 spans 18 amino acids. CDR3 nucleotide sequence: TGCGCCAGCAGCGCTAATAAACCAGGACTAGCGGACTTCTACGAGCAGTACTTC. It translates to CASSANKPGLADFYEQYF.

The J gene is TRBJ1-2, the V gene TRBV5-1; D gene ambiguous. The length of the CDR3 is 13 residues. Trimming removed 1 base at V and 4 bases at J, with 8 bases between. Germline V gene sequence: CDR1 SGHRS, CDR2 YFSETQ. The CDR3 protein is CASSLNSGYGYTF. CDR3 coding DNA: TGCGCCAGCAGCTTGAACAGCGGCTATGGCTACACCTTC.